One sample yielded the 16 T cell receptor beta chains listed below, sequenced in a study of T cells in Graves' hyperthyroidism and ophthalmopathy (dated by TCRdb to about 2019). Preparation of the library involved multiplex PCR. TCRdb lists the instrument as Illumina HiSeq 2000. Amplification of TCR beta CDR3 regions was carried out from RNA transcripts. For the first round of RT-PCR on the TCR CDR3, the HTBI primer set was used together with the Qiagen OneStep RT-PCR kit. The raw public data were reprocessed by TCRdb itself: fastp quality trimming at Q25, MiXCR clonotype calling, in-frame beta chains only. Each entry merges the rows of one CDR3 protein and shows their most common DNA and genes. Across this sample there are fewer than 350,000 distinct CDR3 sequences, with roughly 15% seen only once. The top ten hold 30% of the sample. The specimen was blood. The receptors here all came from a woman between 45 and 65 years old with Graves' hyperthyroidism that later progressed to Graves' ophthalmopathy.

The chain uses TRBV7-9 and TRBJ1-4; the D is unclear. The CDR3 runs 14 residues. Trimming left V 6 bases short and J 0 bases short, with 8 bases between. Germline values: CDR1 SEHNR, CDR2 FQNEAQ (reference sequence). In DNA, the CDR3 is TGTGCCAGCAGTTGGACTGCAACTAATGAAAAACTGTTTTTT. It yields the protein CASSWTATNEKLFF.

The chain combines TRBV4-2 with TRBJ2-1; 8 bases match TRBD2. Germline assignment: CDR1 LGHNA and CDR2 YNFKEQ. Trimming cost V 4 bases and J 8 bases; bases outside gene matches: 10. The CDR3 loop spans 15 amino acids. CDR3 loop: CASSPSGSGVDEQFF. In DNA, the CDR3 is TGTGCCAGCAGCCCAAGCGGGAGCGGAGTGGATGAGCAGTTCTTC.

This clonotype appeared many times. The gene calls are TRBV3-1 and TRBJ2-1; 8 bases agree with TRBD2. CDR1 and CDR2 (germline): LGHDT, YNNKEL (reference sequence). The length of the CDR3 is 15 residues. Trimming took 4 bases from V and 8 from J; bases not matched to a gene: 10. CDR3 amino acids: CASSLAGSRGDEQFF. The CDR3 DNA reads TGTGCCAGCAGCCTAGCGGGATCGAGGGGCGATGAGCAGTTCTTC.

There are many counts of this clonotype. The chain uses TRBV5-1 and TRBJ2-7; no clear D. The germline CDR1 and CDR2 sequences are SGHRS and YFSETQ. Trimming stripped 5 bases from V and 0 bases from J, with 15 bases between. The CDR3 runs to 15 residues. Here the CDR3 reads CASSTWAGSSYEQYF. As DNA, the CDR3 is TGCGCCAGCAGTACTTGGGCAGGCAGCTCCTACGAGCAGTACTTC.

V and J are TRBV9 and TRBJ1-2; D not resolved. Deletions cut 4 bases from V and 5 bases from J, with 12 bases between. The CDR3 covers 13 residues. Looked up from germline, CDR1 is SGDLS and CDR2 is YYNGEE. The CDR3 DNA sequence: TGTGCCAGCAGCTCCAGCTCTCTTTATGGCTACACCTTC. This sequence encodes CASSSSSLYGYTF.

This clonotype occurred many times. In nucleotides, the CDR3 is TGTGCCAGCAGGAAGGGCGGCAGGGACTATGGCTACACCTTC. It specifies CASRKGGRDYGYTF. This chain connects TRBV3-1 to TRBJ1-2; a possible D gene is TRBD1 (5 bases). CDR1 is LGHDT and CDR2 is YNNKEL in the germline V gene (reference sequence). This CDR3 region has 14 residues. Deletions cut 6 bases from V and 3 bases from J, with 14 bases between.

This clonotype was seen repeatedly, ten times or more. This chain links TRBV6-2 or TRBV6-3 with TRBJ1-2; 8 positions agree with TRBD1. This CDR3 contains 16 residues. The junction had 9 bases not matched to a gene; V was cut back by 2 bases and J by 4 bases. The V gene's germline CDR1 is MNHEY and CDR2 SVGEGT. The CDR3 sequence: CASSYGRGQDLYGYTF. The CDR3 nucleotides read TGTGCCAGCAGTTACGGTAGGGGACAGGATCTCTATGGCTACACCTTC.

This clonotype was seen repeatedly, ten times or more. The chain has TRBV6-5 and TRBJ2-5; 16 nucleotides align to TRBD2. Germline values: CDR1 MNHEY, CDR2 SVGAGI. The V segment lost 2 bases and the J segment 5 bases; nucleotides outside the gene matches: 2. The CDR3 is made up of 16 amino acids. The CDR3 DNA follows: TGTGCCAGCAGTTACCCGGGACTAGCGGGAGGGGAGACCCAGTACTTC. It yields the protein CASSYPGLAGGETQYF.

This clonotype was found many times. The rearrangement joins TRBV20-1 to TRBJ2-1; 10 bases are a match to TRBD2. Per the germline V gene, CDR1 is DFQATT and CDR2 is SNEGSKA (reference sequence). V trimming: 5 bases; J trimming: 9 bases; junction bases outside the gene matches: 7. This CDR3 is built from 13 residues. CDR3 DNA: TGCAGTGCTTCCGGGACTAGCGATGGTGAGCAGTTCTTC. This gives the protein CSASGTSDGEQFF.

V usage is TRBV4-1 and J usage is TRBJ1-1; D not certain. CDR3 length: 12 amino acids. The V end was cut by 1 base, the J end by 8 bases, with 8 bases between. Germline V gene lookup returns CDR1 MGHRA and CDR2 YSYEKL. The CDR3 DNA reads TGCGCCAGCAGCCAAGTGAACGGGGAAGCTTTCTTT. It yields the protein CASSQVNGEAFF.

The CDR3 sequence: CASSDPSSSGNTIYF. The CDR3 coding sequence is TGTGCCAGCAGTGATCCGAGCAGCTCTGGAAACACCATATATTTT. V and J are TRBV6-2 or TRBV6-3 and TRBJ1-3; no definite D call. Between the trimmed V and J ends, which lost 5 bases and 0 bases, there was a span of 11 bases. CDR3 size: 15 residues. Germline-derived CDR1 and CDR2 are MNHEY and SVGEGT.

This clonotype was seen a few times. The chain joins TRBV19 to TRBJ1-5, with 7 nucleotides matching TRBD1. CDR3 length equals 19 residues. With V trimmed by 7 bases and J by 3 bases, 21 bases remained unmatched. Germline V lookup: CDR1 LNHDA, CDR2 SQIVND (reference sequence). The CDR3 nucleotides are TGTGCCAGTACTCCAGGGGGTGGGGGGATGGCTACACACAATCAGCCCCAGCATTTT. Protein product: CASTPGGGGMATHNQPQHF.

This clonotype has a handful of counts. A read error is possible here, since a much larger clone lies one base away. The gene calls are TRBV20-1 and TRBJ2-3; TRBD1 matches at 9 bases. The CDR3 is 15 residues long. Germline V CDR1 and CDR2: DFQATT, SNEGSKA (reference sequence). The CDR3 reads CSARPGQGHTGTQYF. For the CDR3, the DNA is TGCAGTGCTAGGCCGGGACAGGGACACACAGGTACGCAGTATTTT.

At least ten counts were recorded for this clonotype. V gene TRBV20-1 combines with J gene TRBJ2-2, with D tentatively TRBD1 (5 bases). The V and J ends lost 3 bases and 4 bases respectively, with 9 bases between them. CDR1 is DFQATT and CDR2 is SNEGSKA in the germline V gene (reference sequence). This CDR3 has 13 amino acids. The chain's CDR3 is CSASSQGTGELFF. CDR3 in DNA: TGCAGTGCTAGTTCGCAGGGCACCGGGGAGCTGTTTTTT.

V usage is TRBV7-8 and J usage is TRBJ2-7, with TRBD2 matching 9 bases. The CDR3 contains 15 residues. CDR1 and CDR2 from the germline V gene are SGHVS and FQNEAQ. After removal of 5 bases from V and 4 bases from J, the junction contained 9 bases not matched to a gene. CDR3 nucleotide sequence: TGTGCCAGCAGCCCATACCCTAGCGGGGAATACGAGCAGTACTTC. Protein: CASSPYPSGEYEQYF.

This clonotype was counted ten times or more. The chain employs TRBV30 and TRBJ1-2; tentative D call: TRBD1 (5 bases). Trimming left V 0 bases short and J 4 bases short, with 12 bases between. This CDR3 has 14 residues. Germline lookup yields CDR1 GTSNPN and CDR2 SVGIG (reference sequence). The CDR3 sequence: CAWSVLGAGYGYTF. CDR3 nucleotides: TGTGCCTGGAGTGTACTAGGGGCGGGCTATGGCTACACCTTC.